Following are 18 T cell receptor beta chains from one sample sequenced in a study of T cells in narcolepsy. Clones were read by immunoSEQ multiplex PCR, and TCRdb kept only the in-frame ones, dropping some. The sample consists of tens of thousands of clones, 75% to 85% of them appearing once. The sequencing sample was made of memory (CD45RA-) CD4+ T cells from blood. These receptors were collected from a human donor in good health.

V and J are TRBV1 and TRBJ2-7. TRBV1 constitutes a pseudogene. The length of the CDR3 is 16 residues. The CDR3 is CTSSQEGPAEAGKQYF. CDR3 nucleotides: TGCACCAGCAGCCAAGAAGGTCCAGCCGAAGCCGGTAAGCAGTACTTC.

This chain joins TRBV5-1 and TRBJ1-1, with TRBD1 as a possible D gene (6 bases). Germline V gene lookup returns CDR1 SGHRS and CDR2 YFSETQ. The CDR3 consists of 16 residues. The ends were cut back, 2 bases at V and 0 bases at J, with 14 bases in the middle. CDR3 nucleotides: TGCGCCAGCAGCTTTGGGGGCGTGGGGGTGAACACTGAAGCTTTCTTT. Translating it yields CASSFGGVGVNTEAFF. The full variable domain, completed using reference TRBV5-1 and TRBJ1-1, is KAGVTQTPRYLIKTRGQQVTLSCSPISGHRSVSWYQQTPGQGLQFLFEYFSETQRNKGNFPGRFSGRQFSNSRSEMNVSTLELGDSALYLCASSFGGVGVNTEAFFGQGTRLTVV.

The J gene is TRBJ2-2, the V gene TRBV2; 9 bases fit TRBD1. Germline CDR1 SNHLY, CDR2 FYNNEI. V trimming: 5 bases; J trimming: 4 bases; junction bases outside the gene matches: 5. The CDR3 consists of 15 residues. The CDR3, as DNA: TGTGCCAGCAGTTCCGGGACAGGGATCACCGGGGAGCTGTTTTTT. This encodes CASSSGTGITGELFF.

The chain recombines TRBV20-1 with TRBJ2-3; a weak D match, TRBD1 (5 bases). The V end lost 7 bases, the J end lost 3 bases, and 8 bases lay between the germline ends. The V gene's germline CDR1 is DFQATT and CDR2 SNEGSKA (reference sequence). The CDR3 contains 11 residues. The CDR3 loop is CSVGQTDTQYF. The DNA for the CDR3 is TGCAGTGTGGGGCAAACAGATACGCAGTATTTT.

The J gene is TRBJ2-7, the V gene TRBV5-1, with 8 nucleotides matching TRBD1. CDR1 and CDR2 (germline): SGHRS, YFSETQ. The J segment lost 4 bases and the V segment lost 0 bases, leaving 6 bases of the junction unmatched. The CDR3 is made up of 15 amino acids. The chain's CDR3 is CASSLGQGPLYEQYF. DNA for the CDR3: TGCGCCAGCAGCTTGGGACAGGGGCCGCTTTACGAGCAGTACTTC.

The chain carries TRBV2 and TRBJ2-3, with TRBD2 matching over 8 bases. V trimming: 4 bases; J trimming: 1 base; junction bases outside the gene matches: 4. The CDR3 has 15 amino acids. Germline values: CDR1 SNHLY, CDR2 FYNNEI. The CDR3 nucleotides are TGTGCCAGCAGTGCTACGACTAGCGGCACAGATACGCAGTATTTT. It encodes CASSATTSGTDTQYF.

The CDR3: CATSPAGGERYF. CDR3 in DNA: TGTGCCACCAGTCCCGCGGGCGGAGAGCGGTATTTT. The rearrangement links TRBV15 to TRBJ2-3; tentative D call: TRBD2 (5 bases). The CDR3 loop spans 12 amino acids. V gave up 6 bases and J gave up 14 bases, with 18 bases separating them. Germline CDR1 is LNHNV and CDR2 is YYDKDF (reference sequence).

The chain links TRBV6-4 to TRBJ2-1; D might be TRBD2 (6 bases). In germline, CDR1 is MRHNA, CDR2 SNTAGT. The V and J ends lost 7 bases and 3 bases respectively, with 13 bases between them. The CDR3 has 14 residues. CDR3 nucleotide sequence: TGTGCCAGCAAACAAGACGGGAGCTACAATGAGCAGTTCTTC. Protein sequence: CASKQDGSYNEQFF.

V is TRBV9 and J is TRBJ1-5, with 8 bases matching TRBD1. The CDR3 has 15 residues. The V gene's germline CDR1 is SGDLS and CDR2 YYNGEE. V dropped 4 bases and J dropped 6; count of bases not matched to a gene: 9. CDR3 coding DNA: TGTGCCAGCAGCCCTGACAGGGGCCCCCGTCAGCCCCAGCATTTT. It encodes CASSPDRGPRQPQHF.

The rearrangement uses TRBV5-4 and TRBJ2-7, with 7 positions matching TRBD2. The CDR3 spans 16 residues. CDR1 and CDR2 from the germline V gene are SGHNT and YYREEE (reference sequence). The J segment lost 0 bases and the V segment lost 4 bases, leaving 10 bases of the junction unmatched. CDR3 region: CASSPGGWRSSYEQYF. CDR3 nucleotides: TGTGCCAGCAGCCCGGGGGGATGGCGGAGCTCCTACGAGCAGTACTTC. Drawing the rest from reference TRBV5-4 and TRBJ2-7, the complete variable domain is ETGVTQSPTHLIKTRGQQVTLRCSSQSGHNTVSWYQQALGQGPQFIFQYYREEENGRGNFPPRFSGLQFPNYSSELNVNALELDDSALYLCASSPGGWRSSYEQYFGPGTRLTVT.

The chain employs TRBV4-1 and TRBJ2-1; 8 positions agree with TRBD2. Looked up from germline, CDR1 is MGHRA and CDR2 is YSYEKL. Trimming took 1 base from V and 2 from J; bases not matched to a gene: 1. The CDR3 covers 15 residues. CDR3 nucleotides: TGCGCCAGCAGCCAAGCTAGCGGGCCCTACAATGAGCAGTTCTTC. Its protein product is CASSQASGPYNEQFF.

This clone was seen only a few times. The chain is built from TRBV6-5 and TRBJ1-1; D remains unclear. This CDR3 is built from 13 residues. Germline V gene lookup returns CDR1 MNHEY and CDR2 SVGAGI. V dropped 2 bases and J dropped 5 bases, with 9 bases sitting between them. The CDR3, as DNA: TGTGCCAGCAGTTACGATGCGCGGACTGAAGCTTTCTTT. This sequence encodes CASSYDARTEAFF.

This clone was seen a handful of times. The chain uses TRBV19 and TRBJ2-1, with 7 bases that match TRBD2. V gave up 6 bases and J gave up 2 bases; unmatched junction bases: 7. The CDR3 consists of 15 residues. From germline, CDR1 is LNHDA and CDR2 SQIVND (reference sequence). CDR3 loop: CASSRGVVAYNEQFF. The CDR3 nucleotides read TGTGCCAGTAGCCGGGGGGTCGTCGCCTACAATGAGCAGTTCTTC.

This rearrangement joins TRBV28 to TRBJ2-5; 7 bases line up with TRBD1. The CDR3 covers 12 residues. Trimming took 7 bases from V and 5 from J; bases not matched to a gene: 4. Germline CDR1 is MDHEN and CDR2 is SYDVKM. CDR3 coding DNA: TGTGCCAGCAAAACAGGGGATGAGACCCAGTACTTC. Protein: CASKTGDETQYF.

The genes are TRBV10-3 and TRBJ2-7; D may be TRBD1 (6 bases). The CDR3 has 14 amino acids. The germline V gene encodes CDR1 ENHRY and CDR2 SYGVKD. The ends were cut back, 10 bases at V and 5 bases at J, with 21 bases in the middle. CDR3 coding DNA: TGTGCCAGCCCCCCGGTGCAGGGGCTGCACGAGCAGTACTTC. Protein sequence: CASPPVQGLHEQYF.

V is TRBV5-1 and J is TRBJ2-4; possible D gene TRBD1, 6 bases. Germline V gene lookup returns CDR1 SGHRS and CDR2 YFSETQ. The CDR3 spans 15 residues. The germline V and J ends were trimmed by 4 bases and 2 bases, with 13 bases remaining between them. CDR3 bases: TGCGCCAGCAGCCGATTGGACAGTTCCAAAAACATTCAGTACTTC. This codes for CASSRLDSSKNIQYF.

The V gene is TRBV7-3, the J gene TRBJ2-3; the match to TRBD2 covers 8 bases. V was clipped by 2 bases and J by 7 bases; unmatched bases: 8. The CDR3 sequence is 15 residues long. CDR1 SGHTA and CDR2 FQGTGA come from the germline V gene. CDR3 residues: CASSLAGGVEYTQYF. Written as DNA, the CDR3 is TGTGCCAGCAGCTTAGCGGGGGGTGTGGAATATACGCAGTATTTT.

V and J are TRBV6-6 and TRBJ2-7; D not resolved. Judging by the DNA end, TRBJ2-1 fits better; the J call may be wrong. The length of the CDR3 is 16 residues. Germline V gene sequence: CDR1 MNHNY, CDR2 SVGAGI (reference sequence). Here the CDR3 reads CASSYSILSSYNEQFF. CDR3 coding DNA: TGTGCCAGCAGTTACTCCATCCTGAGCTCCTACAATGAGCAGTTCTTC.